This TCR beta chain was sequenced during a study of T cell responses to AZD1222 COVID-19 vaccine. Study background: Doses given second, at about 4 or about 12 weeks, were pooled.

Libraries were prepared by immunoSEQ multiplex PCR; TCRdb keeps only in-frame clonotypes and omits some of them. The sample holds under 60,000 clones; 80% to 90% are singletons and the top ten take roughly a tenth. Findings and caveats of the study: Spike-specific TCR breadth and depth rose after two AZD1222 doses. The reported proportion of spike-specific TCRs targeting unmutated variant regions was nearly half. Donors were largely white British and mainly female; clonal diversity was possibly underestimated.

The ends were cut back, 2 bases at V and 7 bases at J, with 11 bases in the middle. The CDR3 runs to 13 residues. CDR1 LGHNA and CDR2 YSLEER come from the germline V gene. Points on this clone: Antigen unknown.

The sample in question was peripheral blood, obtained on day 0 of AZD1222 vaccination. V and J are TRBV4-3 and TRBJ1-2, with D perhaps TRBD1 (5 bases). This receptor was identified in an adult in good health. The CDR3 DNA follows: TGCGCCAGCAGCCAATGGGCGGGGGGTGGCTACACCTTC. Its protein product is CASSQWAGGGYTF.